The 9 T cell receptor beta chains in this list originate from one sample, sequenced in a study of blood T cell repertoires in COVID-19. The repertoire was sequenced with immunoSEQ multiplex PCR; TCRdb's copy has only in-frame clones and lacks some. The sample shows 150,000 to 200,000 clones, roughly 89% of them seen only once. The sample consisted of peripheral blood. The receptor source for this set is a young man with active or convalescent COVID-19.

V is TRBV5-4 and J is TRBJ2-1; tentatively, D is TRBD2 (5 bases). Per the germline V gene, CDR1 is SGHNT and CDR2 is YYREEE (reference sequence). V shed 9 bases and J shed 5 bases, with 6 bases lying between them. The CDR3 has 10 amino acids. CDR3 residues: CATGDNEQFF. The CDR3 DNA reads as TGTGCCACCGGGGACAATGAGCAGTTCTTC.

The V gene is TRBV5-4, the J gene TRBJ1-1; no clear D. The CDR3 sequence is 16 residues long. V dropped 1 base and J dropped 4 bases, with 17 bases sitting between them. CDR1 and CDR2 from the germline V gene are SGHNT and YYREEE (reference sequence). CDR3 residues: CASSLFIGGSPTEAFF. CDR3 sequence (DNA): TGTGCCAGCAGCTTGTTTATCGGAGGGTCGCCCACTGAAGCTTTCTTT.

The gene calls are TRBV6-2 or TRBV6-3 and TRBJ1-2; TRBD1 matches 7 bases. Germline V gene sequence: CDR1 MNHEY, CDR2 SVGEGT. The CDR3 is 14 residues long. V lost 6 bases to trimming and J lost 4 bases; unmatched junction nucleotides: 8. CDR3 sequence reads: CASSPTGLSYGYTF. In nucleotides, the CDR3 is TGTGCCAGCAGCCCGACAGGGCTTTCCTATGGCTACACCTTC.

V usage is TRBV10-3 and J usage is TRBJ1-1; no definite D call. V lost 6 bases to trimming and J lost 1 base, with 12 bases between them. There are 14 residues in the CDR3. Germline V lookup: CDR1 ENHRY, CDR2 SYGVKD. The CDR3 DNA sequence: TGTGCCATCAGCCCCATTTCGGGGAACACTGAAGCTTTCTTT. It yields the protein CAISPISGNTEAFF.

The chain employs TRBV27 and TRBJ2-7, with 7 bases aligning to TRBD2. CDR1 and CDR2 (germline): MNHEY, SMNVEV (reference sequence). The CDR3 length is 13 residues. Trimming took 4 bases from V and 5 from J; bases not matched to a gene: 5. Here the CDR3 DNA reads TGTGCCAGCAGTTCTGGACTAGTAGACGAGCAGTACTTC. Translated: CASSSGLVDEQYF.

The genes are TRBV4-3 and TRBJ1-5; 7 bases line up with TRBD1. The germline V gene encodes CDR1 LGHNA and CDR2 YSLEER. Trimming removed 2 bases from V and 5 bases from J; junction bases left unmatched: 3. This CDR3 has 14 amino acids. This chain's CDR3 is CASSQRQGDQPQHF. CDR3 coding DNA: TGCGCCAGCAGCCAACGACAGGGTGATCAGCCCCAGCATTTT.

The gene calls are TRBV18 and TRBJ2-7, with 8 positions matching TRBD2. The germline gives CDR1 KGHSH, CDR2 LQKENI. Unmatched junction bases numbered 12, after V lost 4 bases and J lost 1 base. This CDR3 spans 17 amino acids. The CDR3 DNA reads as TGTGCCAGCTCACGCCTAGCGGGTAGATTCGGTTCCTACGAGCAGTACTTC. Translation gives CASSRLAGRFGSYEQYF.

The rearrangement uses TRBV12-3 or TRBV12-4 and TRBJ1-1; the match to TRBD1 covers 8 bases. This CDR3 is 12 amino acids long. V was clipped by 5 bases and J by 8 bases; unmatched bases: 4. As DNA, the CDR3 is TGTGCCAGCAGTCCGGACAGGGTCGAAGCTTTCTTT. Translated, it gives CASSPDRVEAFF.

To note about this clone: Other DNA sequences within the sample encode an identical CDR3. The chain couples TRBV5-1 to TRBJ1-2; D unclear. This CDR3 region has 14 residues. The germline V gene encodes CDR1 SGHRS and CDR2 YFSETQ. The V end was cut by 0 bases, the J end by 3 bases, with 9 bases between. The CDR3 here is CASSLVPGDYGYTF. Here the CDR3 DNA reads TGCGCCAGCAGCTTGGTCCCCGGGGACTATGGCTACACCTTC.